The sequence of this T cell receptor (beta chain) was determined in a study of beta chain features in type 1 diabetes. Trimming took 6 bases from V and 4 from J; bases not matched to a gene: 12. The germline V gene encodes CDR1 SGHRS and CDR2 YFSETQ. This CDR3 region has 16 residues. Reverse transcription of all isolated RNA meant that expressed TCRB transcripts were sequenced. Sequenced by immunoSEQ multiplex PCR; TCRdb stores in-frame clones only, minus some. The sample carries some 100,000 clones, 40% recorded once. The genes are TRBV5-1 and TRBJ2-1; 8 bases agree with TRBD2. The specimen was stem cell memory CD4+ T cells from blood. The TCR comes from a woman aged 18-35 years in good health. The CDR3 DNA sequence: TGCGCCAGCATGAACCGAGCGGGAGTATCATACAATGAGCAGTTCTTC. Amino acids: CASMNRAGVSYNEQFF. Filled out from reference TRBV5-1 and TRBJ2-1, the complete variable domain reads KAGVTQTPRYLIKTRGQQVTLSCSPISGHRSVSWYQQTPGQGLQFLFEYFSETQRNKGNFPGRFSGRQFSNSRSEMNVSTLELGDSALYLCASMNRAGVSYNEQFFGPGTRLTVL.